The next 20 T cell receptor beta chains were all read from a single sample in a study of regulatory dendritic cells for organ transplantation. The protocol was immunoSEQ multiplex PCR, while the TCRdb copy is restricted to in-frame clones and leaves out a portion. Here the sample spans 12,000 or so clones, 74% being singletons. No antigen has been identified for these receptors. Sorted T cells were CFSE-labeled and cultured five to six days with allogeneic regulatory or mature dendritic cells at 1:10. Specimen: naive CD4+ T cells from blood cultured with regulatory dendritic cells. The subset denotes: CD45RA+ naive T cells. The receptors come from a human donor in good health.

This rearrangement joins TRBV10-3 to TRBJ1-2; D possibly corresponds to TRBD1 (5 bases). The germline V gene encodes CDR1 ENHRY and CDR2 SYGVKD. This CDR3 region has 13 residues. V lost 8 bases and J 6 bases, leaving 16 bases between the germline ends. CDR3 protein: CAIRPVGEDGYTF. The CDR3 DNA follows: TGTGCCATCCGACCCGTAGGGGAAGATGGCTACACCTTC.

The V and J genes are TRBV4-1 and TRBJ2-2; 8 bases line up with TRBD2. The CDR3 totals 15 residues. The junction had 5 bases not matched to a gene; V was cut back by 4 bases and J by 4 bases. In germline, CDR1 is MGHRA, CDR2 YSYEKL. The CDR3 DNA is TGCGCCAGCAGCCCGGGACTAGTTGGCACCGGGGAGCTGTTTTTT. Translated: CASSPGLVGTGELFF.

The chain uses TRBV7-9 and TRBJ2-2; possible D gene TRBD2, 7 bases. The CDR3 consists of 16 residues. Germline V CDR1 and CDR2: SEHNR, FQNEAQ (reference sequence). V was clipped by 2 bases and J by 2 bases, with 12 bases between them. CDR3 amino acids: CASSLRAGANTGELFF. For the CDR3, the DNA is TGTGCCAGCAGCTTAAGGGCGGGGGCCAACACCGGGGAGCTGTTTTTT.

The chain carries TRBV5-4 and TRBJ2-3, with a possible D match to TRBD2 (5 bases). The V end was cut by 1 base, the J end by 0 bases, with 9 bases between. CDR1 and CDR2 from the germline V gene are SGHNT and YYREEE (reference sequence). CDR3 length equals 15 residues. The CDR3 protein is CASSLSGSSTDTQYF. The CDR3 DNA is TGTGCCAGCAGCTTGTCGGGGTCTAGCACAGATACGCAGTATTTT. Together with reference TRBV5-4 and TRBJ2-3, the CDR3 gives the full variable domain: ETGVTQSPTHLIKTRGQQVTLRCSSQSGHNTVSWYQQALGQGPQFIFQYYREEENGRGNFPPRFSGLQFPNYSSELNVNALELDDSALYLCASSLSGSSTDTQYFGPGTRLTVL.

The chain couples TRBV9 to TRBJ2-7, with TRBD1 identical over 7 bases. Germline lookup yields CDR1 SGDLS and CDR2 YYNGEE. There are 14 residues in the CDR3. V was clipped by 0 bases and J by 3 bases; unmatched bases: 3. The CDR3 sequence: CASSVATGLYEQYF. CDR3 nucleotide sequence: TGTGCCAGCAGCGTAGCGACAGGGCTCTACGAGCAGTACTTC.

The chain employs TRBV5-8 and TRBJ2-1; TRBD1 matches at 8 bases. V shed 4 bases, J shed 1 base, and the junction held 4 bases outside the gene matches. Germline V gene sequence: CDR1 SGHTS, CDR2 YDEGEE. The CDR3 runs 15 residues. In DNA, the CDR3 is TGTGCCAGCAGCACCTACAGGGGGTCCTACAATGAGCAGTTCTTC. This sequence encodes CASSTYRGSYNEQFF.

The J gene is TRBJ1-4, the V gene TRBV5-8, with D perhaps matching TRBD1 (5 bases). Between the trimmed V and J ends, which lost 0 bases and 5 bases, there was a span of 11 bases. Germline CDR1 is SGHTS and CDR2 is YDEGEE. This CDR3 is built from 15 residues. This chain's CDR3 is CASSLEAGRNEKLFF. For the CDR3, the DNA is TGTGCCAGCAGCTTGGAGGCAGGGAGGAATGAAAAACTGTTTTTT.

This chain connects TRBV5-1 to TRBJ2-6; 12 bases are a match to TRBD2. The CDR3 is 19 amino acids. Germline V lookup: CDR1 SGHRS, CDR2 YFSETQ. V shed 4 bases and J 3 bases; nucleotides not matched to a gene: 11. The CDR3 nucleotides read TGCGCCAGCAGCCGCGCGCCTAGCGGGGGGGCGCTTGGGGCCAACGTCCTGACTTTC. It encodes CASSRAPSGGALGANVLTF.

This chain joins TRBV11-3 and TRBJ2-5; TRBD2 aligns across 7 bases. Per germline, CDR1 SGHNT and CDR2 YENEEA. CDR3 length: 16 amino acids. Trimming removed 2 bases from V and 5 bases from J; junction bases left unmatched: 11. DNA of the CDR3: TGTGCCAGCAGCTTAACGGGGGGATTTTGGTCTGAGACCCAGTACTTC. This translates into CASSLTGGFWSETQYF. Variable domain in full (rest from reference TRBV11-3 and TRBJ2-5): EAGVVQSPRYKIIEKKQPVAFWCNPISGHNTLYWYLQNLGQGPELLIRYENEEAVDDSQLPKDRFSAERLKGVDSTLKIQPAELGDSAVYLCASSLTGGFWSETQYFGPGTRLLVL.

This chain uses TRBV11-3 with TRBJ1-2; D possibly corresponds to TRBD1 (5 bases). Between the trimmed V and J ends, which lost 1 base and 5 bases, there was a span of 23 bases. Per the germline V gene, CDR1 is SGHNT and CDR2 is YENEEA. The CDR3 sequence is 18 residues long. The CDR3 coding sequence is TGTGCCAGCAGCTTAGGGGAGGGAAGTTCTGGAGCAGGGTATGGCTACACCTTC. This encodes CASSLGEGSSGAGYGYTF.

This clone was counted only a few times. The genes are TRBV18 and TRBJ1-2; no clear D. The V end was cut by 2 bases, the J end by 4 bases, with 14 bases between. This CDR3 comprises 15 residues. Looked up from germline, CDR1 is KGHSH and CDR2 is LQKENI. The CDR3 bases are TGTGCCAGCTCACCAGAAGTTTACGTCAGCTATGGCTACACCTTC. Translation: CASSPEVYVSYGYTF.

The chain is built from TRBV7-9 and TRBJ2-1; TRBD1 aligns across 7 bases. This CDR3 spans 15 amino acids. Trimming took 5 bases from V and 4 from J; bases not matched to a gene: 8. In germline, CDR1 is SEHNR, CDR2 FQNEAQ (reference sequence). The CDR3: CASSPWDSRYNEQFF. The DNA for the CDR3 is TGTGCCAGCAGCCCATGGGACAGCAGGTACAATGAGCAGTTCTTC.

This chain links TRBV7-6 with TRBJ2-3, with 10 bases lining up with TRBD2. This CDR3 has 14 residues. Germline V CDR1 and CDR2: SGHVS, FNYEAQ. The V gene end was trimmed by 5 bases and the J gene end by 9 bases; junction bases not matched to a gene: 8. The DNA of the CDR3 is TGTGCCAGCAGCCGAGATACTAGCGGGGAGACGCAGTATTTT. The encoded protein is CASSRDTSGETQYF.

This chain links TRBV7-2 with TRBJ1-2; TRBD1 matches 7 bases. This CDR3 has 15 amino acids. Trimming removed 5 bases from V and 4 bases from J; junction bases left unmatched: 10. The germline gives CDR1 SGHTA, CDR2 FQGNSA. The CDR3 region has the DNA TGTGCCAGCAGCCGAGAGCTACAGGGGATCTATGGCTACACCTTC. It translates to CASSRELQGIYGYTF.

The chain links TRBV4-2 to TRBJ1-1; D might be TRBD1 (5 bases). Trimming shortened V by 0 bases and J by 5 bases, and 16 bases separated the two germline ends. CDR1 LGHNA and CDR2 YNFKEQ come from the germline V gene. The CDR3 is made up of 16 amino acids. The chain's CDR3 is CASSQDHRQGRTEAFF. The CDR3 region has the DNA TGTGCCAGCAGCCAAGATCACCGGCAGGGTCGGACTGAAGCTTTCTTT.

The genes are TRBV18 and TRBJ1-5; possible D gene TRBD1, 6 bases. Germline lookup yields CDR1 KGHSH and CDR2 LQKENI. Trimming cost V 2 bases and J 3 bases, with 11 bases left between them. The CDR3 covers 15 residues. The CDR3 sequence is CASSPSGQFNQPQHF. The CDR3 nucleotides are TGTGCCAGCTCACCAAGTGGACAGTTCAATCAGCCCCAGCATTTT.

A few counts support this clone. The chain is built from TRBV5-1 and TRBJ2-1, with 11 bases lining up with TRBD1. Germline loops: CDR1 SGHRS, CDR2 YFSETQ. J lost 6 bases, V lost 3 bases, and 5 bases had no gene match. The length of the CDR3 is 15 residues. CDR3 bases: TGCGCCAGCAGCTCAACCGGGACAGGGGGCAATGAGCAGTTCTTC. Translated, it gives CASSSTGTGGNEQFF.

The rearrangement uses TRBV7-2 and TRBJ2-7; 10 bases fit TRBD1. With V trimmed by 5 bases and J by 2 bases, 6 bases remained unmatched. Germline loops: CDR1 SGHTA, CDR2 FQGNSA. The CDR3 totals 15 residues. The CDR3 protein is CASSKDRGHTYEQYF. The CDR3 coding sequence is TGTGCCAGCAGCAAAGACAGGGGGCATACCTACGAGCAGTACTTC.

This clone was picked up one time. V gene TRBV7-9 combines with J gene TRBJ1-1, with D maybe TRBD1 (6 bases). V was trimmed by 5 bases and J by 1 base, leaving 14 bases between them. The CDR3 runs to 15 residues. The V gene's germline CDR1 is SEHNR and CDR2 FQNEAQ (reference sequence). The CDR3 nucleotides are TGTGCCAGCAGCGTAAACAGGGTTCAGAACACTGAAGCTTTCTTT. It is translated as CASSVNRVQNTEAFF.

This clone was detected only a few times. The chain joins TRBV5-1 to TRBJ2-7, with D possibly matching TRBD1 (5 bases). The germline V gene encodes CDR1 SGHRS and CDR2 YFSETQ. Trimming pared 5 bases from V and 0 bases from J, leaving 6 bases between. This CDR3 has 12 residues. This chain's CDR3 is CASRDTSYEQYF. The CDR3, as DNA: TGCGCCAGCAGGGACACCTCCTACGAGCAGTACTTC.